This T cell receptor (beta chain) was profiled in a study of blood T cell repertoires in COVID-19. Sequencing was performed with immunoSEQ multiplex PCR; in TCRdb, only in-frame clones are kept and a portion is missing. The sample has about 250,000 clones; just under 85% are singletons. Trimming pared 2 bases from V and 0 bases from J, leaving 8 bases between. The germline gives CDR1 MDHEN, CDR2 SYDVKM. The CDR3 is 15 amino acids. The chain is built from TRBV28 and TRBJ1-5; D unclear. The sequence was collected from a man at least 80 years old with acute or convalescent COVID-19. What was sequenced was peripheral blood. The chain's CDR3 is CASSLTGFSNQPQHF. The CDR3, as DNA: TGTGCCAGCAGTTTAACGGGGTTTAGCAATCAGCCCCAGCATTTT.